Sequencing of this TCR beta chain was carried out in a study of PD-1 blockade in classical Hodgkin lymphoma. The CDR3 is 16 amino acids. CDR1 is LNHDA and CDR2 is SQIVND in the germline V gene (reference sequence). Deletions cut 5 bases from V and 3 bases from J, with 17 bases between. Stated time point: cycle 4 day 1 (C4D1), after 5 to 7 weeks of nivolumab. Each patient relapsed following autologous stem cell transplantation, and prior brentuximab vedotin exposure differed. This table comes from immunoSEQ multiplex PCR, and its TCRdb copy is limited to in-frame clones, with some not included. In the table there are 25,000 to 30,000 clones, 80% of which are singletons.

This receptor was identified in a human donor with classical Hodgkin lymphoma. The specimen comprised peripheral blood mononuclear cells (PBMCs), sampled before the fourth cycle of nivolumab. The J gene is TRBJ1-5, the V gene TRBV19, with D perhaps TRBD1 (5 bases). The CDR3 spells CASSSHLGGDNQPQHF. Here the CDR3 DNA reads TGTGCCAGTAGTTCCCACCTCGGGGGGGACAATCAGCCCCAGCATTTT.